This entry lists 31 T cell receptor beta chains sequenced from one sample in a study of regulatory T cells in long-lasting Graves disease. Through Arm-PCR of CDR3 regions and iRepertoire HTBI primers, TCR beta libraries were built. TCRdb analysed the multiplex PCR reads with MiXCR anew, one entry per CDR3 protein. The sample lists about 660,000 distinct CDR3 sequences, about 32% occurring once. Time point in this sample: persistent/refractory GD, antithyroid drugs over 5 years with positive TRAb. The TCR library was made from RNA extracted from PBMCs. Material: peripheral blood mononuclear cells (PBMCs), obtained when the disease was refractory, from a patient treated with antithyroid drugs. Receptors were obtained from a female donor with Graves disease.

This clonotype has more than one count but fewer than ten. This chain uses TRBV11-2 with TRBJ2-2; 8 bases are shared with TRBD2. Germline loops: CDR1 SGHAT, CDR2 FQNNGV. The CDR3 is made up of 16 amino acids. J gave up 6 bases and V 6 bases, and 12 bases lay outside the gene matches. The CDR3, as DNA: TGTGCCAGCAGTCAGAGGGCGCGGGGGGCGGCCGGGGAGCTGTTTTTT. This gives the protein CASSQRARGAAGELFF.

This clonotype was observed a handful of times. This chain uses TRBV6-1 with TRBJ2-7; 7 bases are shared with TRBD1. In germline, CDR1 is MNHNS, CDR2 SASEGT. V lost 2 bases, J lost 2 bases, and 3 bases stayed unmatched. CDR3 length: 14 residues. The DNA of the CDR3 is TGTGCCAGCAGTGAACTAGGGACAGCCTACGAGCAGTACTTC. Translated, it gives CASSELGTAYEQYF.

The gene calls are TRBV20-1 and TRBJ2-7; D is unresolved. CDR1 and CDR2 from the germline V gene are DFQATT and SNEGSKA (reference sequence). The CDR3 runs to 12 residues. V was shortened by 2 bases and J by 5 bases, with 10 bases between the two germline ends. The CDR3 coding sequence is TGCAGTGCTAGACAATTCCGGGACGAGCAGTACTTC. Translated, it gives CSARQFRDEQYF.

About this clonotype itself: This sequence may be a read error, since a much larger clone differs from it by one base. V and J are TRBV11-3 and TRBJ2-5; D is unclear. CDR3 size: 14 residues. From germline, CDR1 is SGHNT and CDR2 YENEEA. The CDR3 region has the DNA TGTGCCAGCAGCCAAGGCGGAACCCGAGAGGCCCAGTACTTC. This codes for CASSQGGTREAQYF.

In regard to this clonotype: This may be a read error, as it is one base from a much larger clone. This chain links TRBV24-1 with TRBJ1-1, with a possible D match to TRBD1 (6 bases). Germline CDR1 and CDR2: KGHDR and SFDVKD. The CDR3 sequence is 13 residues long. CDR3 coding DNA: TGTGCCGCCAGTTTAACAGGGAGCACTGAAGCTTTCTTT. It is translated as CAASLTGSTEAFF.

The J gene is TRBJ1-2, the V gene TRBV4-1; D is possibly TRBD1 (5 bases). The CDR3 is 13 amino acids. V was pared by 7 bases and J by 6 bases, with 15 bases between. Germline CDR1 MGHRA, CDR2 YSYEKL. CDR3 protein: CASKPDRLHGYTF. In nucleotides, the CDR3 is TGCGCCAGCAAGCCCGACAGACTCCATGGCTACACCTTC.

The chain has TRBV30 and TRBJ2-6; perhaps TRBD1 as D (6 bases). Germline V gene data show CDR1 as GTSNPN and CDR2 as SVGIG (reference sequence). The CDR3 has 15 residues. Trimming pared 0 bases from V and 5 bases from J, leaving 11 bases between. The CDR3 loop reads CAWSVLGARANVLTF. CDR3 bases: TGTGCCTGGAGTGTCTTGGGGGCTAGGGCCAACGTCCTGACTTTC.

This clonotype was seen many times. The V call is TRBV12-3 or TRBV12-4, the J call TRBJ1-6; D call uncertain. The V end was cut by 6 bases, the J end by 0 bases, with 12 bases between. The CDR3 has 16 residues. CDR3 amino acids: CASRPDANSYNSPLHF. The CDR3, as DNA: TGTGCCAGCAGACCGGACGCAAACTCCTATAATTCACCCCTCCACTTT.

This sequence joins TRBV5-5 and TRBJ1-4; no reliable D call. The CDR3 runs to 13 residues. Between the trimmed V and J ends, which lost 2 bases and 10 bases, there was a span of 12 bases. Germline CDR1 reads SGHKS; CDR2 reads YYEKEE (reference sequence). DNA of the CDR3: TGTGCCAGCAGCTTAGAGGAGTACGGAAAACTGTTTTTT. This gives the protein CASSLEEYGKLFF.

The chain combines TRBV20-1 with TRBJ2-5, with a tentative D call TRBD1 (6 bases). Germline V gene data show CDR1 as DFQATT and CDR2 as SNEGSKA (reference sequence). With 1 base removed from V and 2 bases from J, the gap between germline ends came to 11 bases. The CDR3 sequence is 14 residues long. The CDR3 region is CSARVRQGQETQYF. In DNA form, the CDR3 reads TGCAGTGCTAGAGTTCGGCAGGGGCAAGAGACCCAGTACTTC.

This clonotype was recorded at least ten times. V and J are TRBV28 and TRBJ1-2; 7 bases fit TRBD1. This CDR3 has 13 residues. The junction had 4 bases not matched to a gene; V was cut back by 4 bases and J by 5 bases. Germline CDR1 is MDHEN and CDR2 is SYDVKM. Written as DNA, the CDR3 is TGTGCCAGCAGTTCACCGGGACAGTATGGCTACACCTTC. This gives the protein CASSSPGQYGYTF.

This clonotype has just one count. V gene TRBV2 combines with J gene TRBJ1-1; D possibly corresponds to TRBD1 (5 bases). Trimming cost V 10 bases and J 0 bases, with 15 bases left between them. Germline V gene lookup returns CDR1 SNHLY and CDR2 FYNNEI. This CDR3 has 14 amino acids. The CDR3 loop is CATRRGLLNTEAFF. As DNA, the CDR3 is TGTGCCACCCGGAGGGGACTCCTGAACACTGAAGCTTTCTTT.

This clonotype came up many times. The V and J genes are TRBV6-5 and TRBJ1-1, with a tentative D call TRBD1 (6 bases). The CDR3 consists of 17 residues. V shed 0 bases and J shed 1 base, with 15 bases lying between them. The V gene's germline CDR1 is MNHEY and CDR2 SVGAGI. The CDR3 bases are TGTGCCAGCAGTTACTCGTGGGGGGCAGGAGGGAACACTGAAGCTTTCTTT. It is translated as CASSYSWGAGGNTEAFF.

The sample holds many counts of this clonotype. The rearrangement uses TRBV2 and TRBJ1-2; D is ambiguous. CDR1 SNHLY and CDR2 FYNNEI come from the germline V gene. Trimming shortened V by 6 bases and J by 2 bases, and 7 bases separated the two germline ends. The CDR3 totals 12 residues. The CDR3 sequence is CASRVNNYGYTF. The CDR3 coding sequence is TGTGCCAGCAGGGTGAACAACTATGGCTACACCTTC. Full variable domain (rest looked up from reference TRBV2 and TRBJ1-2): EPEVTQTPSHQVTQMGQEVILRCVPISNHLYFYWYRQILGQKVEFLVSFYNNEISEKSEIFDDQFSVERPDGSNFTLKIRSTKLEDSAMYFCASRVNNYGYTFGSGTRLTVV.

This clonotype was found a few times. The gene calls are TRBV6-5 and TRBJ1-2, with 7 bases fitting TRBD1. The ends lost 0 bases at V and 3 bases at J; junction bases unmatched: 7. CDR3 length: 16 residues. CDR1 is MNHEY, CDR2 SVGAGI, per germline. The CDR3 sequence is CASSYSWDSGDYGYTF. The CDR3 DNA is TGTGCCAGCAGTTACTCTTGGGACAGCGGTGACTATGGCTACACCTTC.

This clonotype was recorded a few times. The V call is TRBV28, the J call TRBJ1-1; D uncertain. The CDR3 is 11 amino acids. Per germline, CDR1 MDHEN and CDR2 SYDVKM. The ends were cut back, 7 bases at V and 3 bases at J, with 6 bases in the middle. CDR3 protein: CASNWDTEAFF. The CDR3 DNA reads as TGTGCCAGCAACTGGGACACTGAAGCTTTCTTT.

This clonotype was observed many times. The genes are TRBV11-1 and TRBJ1-2; 9 bases align to TRBD1. This CDR3 is 15 amino acids long. The junction had 9 bases not matched to a gene; V was cut back by 4 bases and J by 6 bases. Germline V CDR1 and CDR2: SGHAT, FQDESV (reference sequence). The CDR3 region is CASSYGGTGLDGYTF. CDR3 nucleotides: TGTGCCAGCAGCTATGGAGGGACAGGGTTGGATGGCTACACCTTC.

The chain has TRBV7-9 and TRBJ1-2; D perhaps matches TRBD1 (5 bases). Germline CDR1 is SEHNR and CDR2 is FQNEAQ (reference sequence). There are 14 residues in the CDR3. Trimming shortened V by 0 bases and J by 2 bases, and 7 bases separated the two germline ends. The CDR3 region is CASSLATENYGYTF. The DNA of the CDR3 is TGTGCCAGCAGCTTAGCGACAGAGAACTATGGCTACACCTTC.

This clonotype has more than one count but fewer than ten. In nucleotides, the CDR3 is TGTGCCAGCATCGGTGAGCATGGCTACACCTTC. Encoded protein: CASIGEHGYTF. The chain couples TRBV27 to TRBJ1-2; D ambiguous. Trimming removed 7 bases at V and 6 bases at J, with 9 bases between. CDR1 is MNHEY, CDR2 SMNVEV, per germline (reference sequence). The length of the CDR3 is 11 residues.

Here the CDR3 DNA reads TGTGCCAGCAGCCGGCGGGACTACGAGCAGTACTTC. Translated, it gives CASSRRDYEQYF. The rearrangement joins TRBV3-1 to TRBJ2-7; possible D gene TRBD2, 6 bases. The length of the CDR3 is 12 residues. Germline values: CDR1 LGHDT, CDR2 YNNKEL (reference sequence). The ends were cut back, 4 bases at V and 3 bases at J, with 7 bases in the middle.

This rearrangement joins TRBV6-1 to TRBJ2-7, with 11 bases aligning to TRBD2. The CDR3 loop spans 14 amino acids. The J segment lost 6 bases and the V segment lost 5 bases, leaving 6 bases of the junction unmatched. In germline, CDR1 is MNHNS, CDR2 SASEGT. CDR3 amino acids: CASSPLAGGAEQYF. DNA of the CDR3: TGTGCCAGCAGTCCTCTAGCGGGAGGAGCCGAGCAGTACTTC.

This rearrangement joins TRBV11-3 to TRBJ2-3; unclear D gene. The germline V and J ends were trimmed by 6 bases and 6 bases, with 25 bases remaining between them. From germline, CDR1 is SGHNT and CDR2 YENEEA. The CDR3 covers 17 residues. The CDR3 DNA reads as TGTGCCAGCAGTTATAGGACCCAAACGGACCCATTGGATACGCAGTATTTT. The encoded protein is CASSYRTQTDPLDTQYF.

This clonotype was seen at least ten times. The chain combines TRBV12-3 or TRBV12-4 with TRBJ1-2; a weak D match, TRBD1 (5 bases). The CDR3 is 15 amino acids. Trimming took off 6 bases at V and 3 bases at J, with 17 bases between the two ends. CDR3 loop: CASRRKRQSDYGYTF. CDR3 DNA: TGTGCCAGCAGGCGCAAAAGACAGTCTGACTATGGCTACACCTTC.

The chain employs TRBV20-1 and TRBJ2-3; tentative D call: TRBD2 (5 bases). With 0 bases removed from V and 7 bases from J, the gap between germline ends came to 8 bases. CDR1 and CDR2 (germline): DFQATT, SNEGSKA (reference sequence). The CDR3 sequence is 12 residues long. The CDR3 DNA reads TGCAGTGCTAGAGATCTCGGGAATACGCAGTATTTT. Translating it yields CSARDLGNTQYF.

This clonotype was seen a handful of times. In DNA, the CDR3 is TGCAGTGCTAGTCGGAGACCGAACACTGAAGCTTTCTTT. Its translation: CSASRRPNTEAFF. The J gene is TRBJ1-1, the V gene TRBV20-1, with D unresolved. Germline CDR1 and CDR2: DFQATT and SNEGSKA (reference sequence). The length of the CDR3 is 13 residues. With 3 bases removed from V and 1 base from J, the gap between germline ends came to 9 bases.

This clonotype was counted ten times or more. The rearrangement links TRBV12-3 or TRBV12-4 to TRBJ1-2; D is perhaps TRBD1 (5 bases). The ends were cut back, 3 bases at V and 5 bases at J, with 10 bases in the middle. The CDR3 spans 13 residues. The CDR3 DNA reads as TGTGCCAGCAGTTTCCAGGGAGTTTATGGCTACACCTTC. It encodes CASSFQGVYGYTF.

In this sample, this clonotype turned up a few times. The genes are TRBV29-1 and TRBJ1-1; 8 bases match TRBD1. Germline loops: CDR1 SQVTM, CDR2 ANQGSEA. V dropped 2 bases and J dropped 2; count of bases not matched to a gene: 4. The CDR3 extends over 14 amino acids. The CDR3 sequence is CSVEPTGANTEAFF. The CDR3, as DNA: TGCAGCGTTGAACCGACAGGGGCTAACACTGAAGCTTTCTTT.

CDR3 region: CASSPTGPTEAFF. Written as DNA, the CDR3 is TGTGCCAGCTCACCCACAGGGCCCACTGAAGCTTTCTTT. The genes are TRBV18 and TRBJ1-1; maybe TRBD1 (6 bases). This CDR3 has 13 amino acids. V was clipped by 3 bases and J by 4 bases, with 9 bases between them. The V gene's germline CDR1 is KGHSH and CDR2 LQKENI.

The gene calls are TRBV3-1 and TRBJ1-1, with D possibly being TRBD1 (5 bases). The CDR3 covers 15 residues. The germline V gene encodes CDR1 LGHDT and CDR2 YNNKEL (reference sequence). The germline V and J ends were trimmed by 5 bases and 2 bases, with 15 bases remaining between them. DNA of the CDR3: TGTGCCAGCAGCGGGAAGCGGGGGGTAAACACTGAAGCTTTCTTT. The encoded protein is CASSGKRGVNTEAFF.

The V and J genes are TRBV10-3 and TRBJ2-2; TRBD1 matches 8 bases. The CDR3 is made up of 15 amino acids. V lost 4 bases and J lost 1; bases outside the gene matches: 2. Germline V gives CDR1 ENHRY, CDR2 SYGVKD. The DNA for the CDR3 is TGTGCCATCAGTGGGACAGGGCAGAACACCGGGGAGCTGTTTTTT. Protein product: CAISGTGQNTGELFF.

The chain recombines TRBV19 with TRBJ2-6; a weak D match, TRBD1 (5 bases). Germline CDR1 is LNHDA and CDR2 is SQIVND (reference sequence). Trimming removed 4 bases from V and 4 bases from J, with 11 bases in between. This CDR3 region has 15 residues. The CDR3 reads CASSTGLNGANVLTF. The DNA of the CDR3 is TGTGCCAGTAGTACAGGGTTGAACGGGGCCAACGTCCTGACTTTC.